A single sample gave rise to the 26 T cell receptor beta chains below, sequenced in a study of blood T cells in healthy people across ages. A sample-barcoded 5' primer and a J-beta primer mix were used in a second PCR of roughly 6 to 11 cycles. TCRdb independently ran MiXCR on the 5' RACE reads; one entry per CDR3 protein. Altogether around 600,000 distinct CDR3 sequences are present, around half being singletons, with the ten largest covering approximately 23%. The sequenced sample was blood. Receptor source: a man older than 75 in good health.

This clonotype appeared a few times. This rearrangement joins TRBV7-2 to TRBJ1-4; weak D call: TRBD1 (5 bases). The V end lost 6 bases, the J end lost 5 bases, and 16 bases lay between the germline ends. Germline V gene lookup returns CDR1 SGHTA and CDR2 FQGNSA. The CDR3 runs 15 residues. For the CDR3, the DNA is TGTGCCAGCAGTATGACTGCAGGGCAAAATGAAAAACTGTTTTTT. Protein sequence: CASSMTAGQNEKLFF.

This clonotype was seen repeatedly, ten times or more. This chain uses TRBV6-5 with TRBJ1-2, with D perhaps TRBD1 (6 bases). Trimming shortened V by 7 bases and J by 7 bases, and 16 bases separated the two germline ends. The CDR3 extends over 13 amino acids. Germline values: CDR1 MNHEY, CDR2 SVGAGI. The CDR3 spells CASTDRQPGGYTF. For the CDR3, the DNA is TGTGCCAGCACTGACAGGCAACCAGGTGGCTACACCTTC.

V is TRBV18 and J is TRBJ2-3; tentatively, D is TRBD1 or TRBD2 (5 bases each). Trimming took off 1 base at V and 4 bases at J, with 9 bases between the two ends. From germline, CDR1 is KGHSH and CDR2 LQKENI. The CDR3 sequence is 14 residues long. As DNA, the CDR3 is TGTGCCAGCTCACCACTGGGGGTAGCAGATACGCAGTATTTT. This codes for CASSPLGVADTQYF.

This clonotype has a handful of counts. The CDR3 is CSASPRGGASSYNEQFF. As DNA, the CDR3 is TGCAGTGCTAGCCCCCGAGGCGGGGCAAGCTCCTACAATGAGCAGTTCTTC. V gene TRBV20-1 combines with J gene TRBJ2-1; D possibly corresponds to TRBD2 (6 bases). CDR1 and CDR2 from the germline V gene are DFQATT and SNEGSKA (reference sequence). V gave up 3 bases and J gave up 0 bases, with 18 bases separating them. This CDR3 has 17 residues.

Notes on this clonotype: A much larger clone differs by one base, so this may be a read error. The CDR3 bases are TGTACCAGCAGCTTACTGGGACAGCAAGAGACCCAGTACTTC. This sequence encodes CTSSLLGQQETQYF. The chain couples TRBV7-9 to TRBJ2-5; 7 bases align to TRBD1. CDR1 SEHNR and CDR2 FQNEAQ come from the germline V gene (reference sequence). This CDR3 comprises 14 residues.

J is TRBJ2-1 and V is TRBV4-3; 8 nucleotides line up with TRBD1. There are 15 residues in the CDR3. CDR1 is LGHNA, CDR2 YSLEER, per germline. With 0 bases clipped from V and 8 bases from J, the junction kept 6 bases outside the gene matches. This chain's CDR3 is CASSQEYRGWDEQFF. The CDR3 coding sequence is TGCGCCAGCAGCCAAGAATACAGGGGGTGGGATGAGCAGTTCTTC.

This clonotype was seen more than once but under ten times. This chain uses TRBV20-1 with TRBJ1-2; no reliable D call. This CDR3 comprises 13 residues. Germline V lookup: CDR1 DFQATT, CDR2 SNEGSKA (reference sequence). The V and J ends lost 1 base and 0 bases respectively, with 6 bases between them. The CDR3, as DNA: TGCAGTGCTAGAGCGGGGTCTAACTATGGCTACACCTTC. It specifies CSARAGSNYGYTF.

A few counts support this clonotype. CDR3 protein: CASSTTGYEQYF. The CDR3 bases are TGTGCCAGCAGTACGACAGGCTACGAGCAGTACTTC. The rearrangement links TRBV28 to TRBJ2-7; D is perhaps TRBD1 (6 bases). V dropped 5 bases and J dropped 3 bases, with 8 bases sitting between them. The CDR3 has 12 residues. Germline assignment: CDR1 MDHEN and CDR2 SYDVKM.

The chain joins TRBV15 to TRBJ2-2, with 8 bases fitting TRBD1. Germline V gene lookup returns CDR1 LNHNV and CDR2 YYDKDF (reference sequence). The J segment lost 4 bases and the V segment lost 2 bases, leaving 12 bases of the junction unmatched. CDR3 length equals 18 residues. Written as DNA, the CDR3 is TGTGCCACCAGCAGAAATCTATTCAGGGGGCCAGGCACCGGGGAGCTGTTTTTT. Encoded protein: CATSRNLFRGPGTGELFF.

With respect to this clonotype: A junction end diverges from the germline sequence, so it may reflect a read error. V usage is TRBV7-2 and J usage is TRBJ1-5, with unresolved D. CDR1 and CDR2 (germline): SGHTA, FQGNSA. The CDR3 has 16 amino acids. In DNA form, the CDR3 reads TGTGCCAGCAGCTTAGGTGGGAGCGTAAGCAATCAACCCCAGCATTTT. It yields the protein CASSLGGSVSNQPQHF.

This clonotype was recorded a few times. V gene TRBV7-8 combines with J gene TRBJ2-3, with 12 positions matching TRBD2. CDR3 size: 17 residues. V gave up 3 bases and J gave up 4 bases; unmatched junction bases: 8. The germline V gene has CDR1 SGHVS and CDR2 FQNEAQ. DNA for the CDR3: TGTGCCAGCAGCTTTAAGACTAGCGGGAGAATGCCAGATACGCAGTATTTT. It encodes CASSFKTSGRMPDTQYF. The variable domain in full, with the rest retrieved from reference TRBV7-8 and TRBJ2-3, is GAGVSQSPRYKVAKRGQDVALRCDPISGHVSLFWYQQALGQGPEFLTYFQNEAQLDKSGLPSDRFFAERPEGSVSTLKIQRTQQEDSAVYLCASSFKTSGRMPDTQYFGPGTRLTVL.

This clonotype was counted only a few times. The chain combines TRBV7-2 with TRBJ1-2, with D possibly being TRBD1 (6 bases). Germline-derived CDR1 and CDR2 are SGHTA and FQGNSA. V dropped 2 bases and J dropped 6 bases, with 16 bases sitting between them. The CDR3 sequence is 15 residues long. In DNA, the CDR3 is TGTGCCAGCAGCTTAATAGGGACACCTCCCAATGGCTACACCTTC. Its protein product is CASSLIGTPPNGYTF. The variable domain in full, with the rest retrieved from reference TRBV7-2 and TRBJ1-2, is GAGVSQSPSNKVTEKGKDVELRCDPISGHTALYWYRQSLGQGLEFLIYFQGNSAPDKSGLPSDRFSAERTGGSVSTLTIQRTQQEDSAVYLCASSLIGTPPNGYTFGSGTRLTVV.

On this clonotype: Mismatch with germline at one junction end may stem from a read error. The V call is TRBV28, the J call TRBJ1-2; D is uncertain. Germline V gene data show CDR1 as MDHEN and CDR2 as SYDVKM. This CDR3 has 15 residues. The DNA for the CDR3 is TGTGCCAGTAGTTCCGGGTCAAACGCATTCTATGGCTACACCTTC. It translates to CASSSGSNAFYGYTF.

V is TRBV5-6 and J is TRBJ2-5; 9 bases map to TRBD1. Judging by the DNA end, TRBJ2-7 fits better; the J call may be wrong. This CDR3 has 14 amino acids. Germline V gives CDR1 SGHDT, CDR2 YYEEEE. The CDR3 sequence is CASSFRDREGEQYF. The CDR3 DNA reads as TGTGCCAGCAGCTTTAGGGACAGGGAGGGCGAGCAGTACTTC.

This clonotype was seen a handful of times. V and J are TRBV4-2 and TRBJ2-1; a weak D match, TRBD2 (6 bases). Per the germline V gene, CDR1 is LGHNA and CDR2 is YNFKEQ. The CDR3 sequence is 14 residues long. V was clipped by 4 bases and J by 15 bases, with 22 bases between them. The CDR3 DNA sequence: TGTGCCAGCAGCCGCGACCTGGCGGGGCGGGATTTGTTCTTC. This encodes CASSRDLAGRDLFF.

This clonotype has only a few counts. The chain combines TRBV29-1 with TRBJ1-2, with no clear D. Germline lookup yields CDR1 SQVTM and CDR2 ANQGSEA. Trimming stripped 6 bases from V and 4 bases from J, with 9 bases between. CDR3 length equals 11 residues. The CDR3 nucleotides are TGCAGCGTGGTCGAGGTCTATGGCTACACCTTC. It specifies CSVVEVYGYTF. Drawing the rest from reference TRBV29-1 and TRBJ1-2, the complete variable domain is SAVISQKPSRDICQRGTSLTIQCQVDSQVTMMFWYRQQPGQSLTLIATANQGSEATYESGFVIDKFPISRPNLTFSTLTVSNMSPEDSSIYLCSVVEVYGYTFGSGTRLTVV.

The J gene is TRBJ2-7, the V gene TRBV15; a weak D match, TRBD2 (5 bases). With 0 bases removed from V and 0 bases from J, the gap between germline ends came to 12 bases. This CDR3 is 16 amino acids long. Germline values: CDR1 LNHNV, CDR2 YYDKDF (reference sequence). CDR3 nucleotides: TGTGCCACCAGCAGAGATTTGGAGCGGAACTCCTACGAGCAGTACTTC. This translates into CATSRDLERNSYEQYF.

This clonotype has only a few counts. This chain uses TRBV27 with TRBJ2-4; TRBD2 aligns across 9 bases. The DNA matches TRBJ2-7 better at its end, which makes the J call doubtful. The CDR3 is 17 amino acids. CDR1 and CDR2 (germline): MNHEY, SMNVEV (reference sequence). The CDR3 loop is CASSFRGGGTEYYEQYF. The DNA for the CDR3 is TGTGCCAGCAGTTTCCGCGGGGGGGGTACAGAATACTACGAGCAGTACTTC.

The sample holds one count of this clonotype. This rearrangement joins TRBV7-2 to TRBJ2-3, with 14 bases identical to TRBD2. Looked up from germline, CDR1 is SGHTA and CDR2 is FQGNSA. This CDR3 contains 17 residues. V trimming: 1 base; J trimming: 5 bases; junction bases outside the gene matches: 5. The CDR3 sequence is CASSLVTSGGAGDTQYF. CDR3 DNA: TGTGCCAGCAGCTTAGTGACTAGCGGGGGGGCTGGAGATACGCAGTATTTT.

In the case of this clonotype: A much larger clone is a single base away; this may be a read error. The gene calls are TRBV20-1 and TRBJ2-5, with a tentative D call TRBD1 (6 bases). The germline CDR1 and CDR2 sequences are DFQATT and SNEGSKA (reference sequence). The CDR3 has 13 residues. The germline V and J ends were trimmed by 4 bases and 11 bases, with 20 bases remaining between them. Here the CDR3 reads CSANSQGYNEQYF. The CDR3 nucleotides are TGCAGTGCTAATTCTCAGGGGTACAATGAGCAGTACTTC.

This chain connects TRBV9 to TRBJ2-1, with TRBD2 matching 9 bases. In germline, CDR1 is SGDLS, CDR2 YYNGEE. The CDR3 has 15 amino acids. J gave up 12 bases and V 3 bases, and 13 bases lay outside the gene matches. The CDR3 nucleotides are TGTGCCAGCAGCGGGACGACTAGCGGCCTGAGTGGGCAGTTCTTC. Its translation is CASSGTTSGLSGQFF.

This clonotype was observed a handful of times. The chain couples TRBV7-9 to TRBJ1-4; TRBD1 matches 10 bases. The junction had 3 bases not matched to a gene; V was cut back by 5 bases and J by 0 bases. CDR3 size: 16 residues. In germline, CDR1 is SEHNR, CDR2 FQNEAQ (reference sequence). The CDR3 DNA is TGTGCCAGCAGCCTAGGACAGGGGGCAACTAATGAAAAACTGTTTTTT. It specifies CASSLGQGATNEKLFF.

This chain joins TRBV6-5 and TRBJ2-1, with 9 bases identical to TRBD2. CDR1 is MNHEY, CDR2 SVGAGI, per germline. This CDR3 contains 15 residues. The J segment lost 4 bases and the V segment lost 6 bases, leaving 7 bases of the junction unmatched. DNA of the CDR3: TGTGCCAGCAGGGCGGGAGGGCCTTGGTACAATGAGCAGTTCTTC. The encoded protein is CASRAGGPWYNEQFF.

This clonotype was detected a few times. V and J are TRBV7-9 and TRBJ2-7; a possible D gene is TRBD2 (7 bases). The germline V gene has CDR1 SEHNR and CDR2 FQNEAQ (reference sequence). This CDR3 comprises 15 residues. V gave up 1 base and J gave up 3 bases, with 13 bases separating them. The CDR3 region is CASSLVARGGYEQYF. The CDR3 DNA sequence: TGTGCCAGCAGCTTAGTAGCTAGGGGGGGCTACGAGCAGTACTTC.

This chain links TRBV11-2 with TRBJ1-6, with no clear D. The germline V gene has CDR1 SGHAT and CDR2 FQNNGV. This CDR3 comprises 15 residues. Trimming took off 1 base at V and 10 bases at J, with 14 bases between the two ends. CDR3 amino acids: CASSLGLGSGSPLHF. The CDR3 DNA reads TGTGCCAGCAGCTTAGGGTTGGGAAGCGGGTCACCCCTCCACTTT.

The rearrangement links TRBV4-3 to TRBJ2-7; D unresolved. Trimming took off 1 base at V and 7 bases at J, with 11 bases between the two ends. The CDR3 runs to 13 residues. CDR1 LGHNA and CDR2 YSLEER come from the germline V gene. CDR3 coding DNA: TGCGCCAGCAGCCAAGTAGTGCTTCGAGAGCAGTACTTC. This codes for CASSQVVLREQYF.